The clone carrying this T cell receptor beta chain was recorded many times. Isolation yielded PBMCs, at least 6.5 million per sample, in every case. The entry originates in a study of blood T cells in healthy people across ages. The use of a sample-barcoded 5' primer and a J-beta primer mix characterized a second PCR of about 7 to 12 cycles. Every molecule of cDNA carried a tag from a template-switch adaptor with 12 random nucleotides. TCRdb re-derived calls from the 5' RACE reads in MiXCR, one entry per CDR3 protein. The table has about 670,000 distinct CDR3 sequences, 40% to 50% seen once; the top ten hold around 32%. The V and J ends lost 6 bases and 1 base respectively, with 9 bases between them. This CDR3 is built from 13 residues. CDR1 and CDR2 (germline): SGHTA, FQGTGA.

Sequenced: blood. The receptor was isolated from a man aged 80 or over in good health. V is TRBV7-3 and J is TRBJ1-1; D not certain. CDR3 protein: CASSLTRNTEAFF. In DNA form, the CDR3 reads TGTGCCAGCAGTTTGACAAGGAACACTGAAGCTTTCTTT.